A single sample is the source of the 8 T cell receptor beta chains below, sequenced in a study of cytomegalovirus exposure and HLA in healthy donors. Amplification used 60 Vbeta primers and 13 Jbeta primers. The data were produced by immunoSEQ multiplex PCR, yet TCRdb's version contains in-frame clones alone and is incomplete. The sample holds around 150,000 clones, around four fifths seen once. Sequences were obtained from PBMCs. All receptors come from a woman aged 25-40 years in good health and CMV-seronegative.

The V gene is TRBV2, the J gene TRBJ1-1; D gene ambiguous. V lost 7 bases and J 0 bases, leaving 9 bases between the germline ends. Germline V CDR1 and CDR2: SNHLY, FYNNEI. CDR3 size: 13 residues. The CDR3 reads CASTADMNTEAFF. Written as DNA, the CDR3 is TGTGCCAGCACGGCAGACATGAACACTGAAGCTTTCTTT.

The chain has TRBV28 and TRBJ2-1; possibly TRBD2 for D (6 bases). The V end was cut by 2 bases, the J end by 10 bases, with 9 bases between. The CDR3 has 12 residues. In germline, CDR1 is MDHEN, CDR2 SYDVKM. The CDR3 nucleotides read TGTGCCAGCAGTTTAACTAGCCGAGAGCAGTTCTTC. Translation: CASSLTSREQFF.

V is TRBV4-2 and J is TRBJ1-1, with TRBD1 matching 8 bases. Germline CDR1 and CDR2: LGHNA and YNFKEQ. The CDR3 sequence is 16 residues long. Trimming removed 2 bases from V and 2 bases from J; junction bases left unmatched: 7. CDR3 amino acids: CASSQPATGANTEAFF. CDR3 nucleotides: TGTGCCAGCAGCCAACCCGCGACAGGGGCAAACACTGAAGCTTTCTTT.

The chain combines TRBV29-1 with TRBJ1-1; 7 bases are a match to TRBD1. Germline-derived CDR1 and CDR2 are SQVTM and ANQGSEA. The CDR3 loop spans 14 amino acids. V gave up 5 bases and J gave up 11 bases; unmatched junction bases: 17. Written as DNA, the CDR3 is TGCAGCGTTATCCGACAGGGACTTTCGGTTGGTGCTTTCTTT. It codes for CSVIRQGLSVGAFF.

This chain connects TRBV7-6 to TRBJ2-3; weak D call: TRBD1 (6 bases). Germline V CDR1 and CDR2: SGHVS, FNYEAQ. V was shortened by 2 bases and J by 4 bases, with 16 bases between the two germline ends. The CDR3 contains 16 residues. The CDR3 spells CASSLIEGVESDTQYF. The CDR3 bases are TGTGCCAGCAGCTTAATCGAGGGGGTAGAGTCAGATACGCAGTATTTT.

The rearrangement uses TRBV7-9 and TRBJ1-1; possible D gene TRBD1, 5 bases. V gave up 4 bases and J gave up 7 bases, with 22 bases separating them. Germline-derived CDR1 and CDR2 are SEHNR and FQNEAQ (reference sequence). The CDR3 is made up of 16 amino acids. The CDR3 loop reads CASSSRVWGRRDEAFF. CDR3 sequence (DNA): TGTGCCAGCAGCTCTAGGGTCTGGGGGAGGAGGGATGAAGCTTTCTTT.

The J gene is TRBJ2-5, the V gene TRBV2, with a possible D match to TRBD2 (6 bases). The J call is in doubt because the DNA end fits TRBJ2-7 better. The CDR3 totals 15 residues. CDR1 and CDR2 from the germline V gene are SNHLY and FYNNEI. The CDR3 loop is CASSGGGTNSYEQYF. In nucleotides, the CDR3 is TGTGCCAGCAGTGGTGGCGGGACGAATTCCTACGAGCAGTACTTC.

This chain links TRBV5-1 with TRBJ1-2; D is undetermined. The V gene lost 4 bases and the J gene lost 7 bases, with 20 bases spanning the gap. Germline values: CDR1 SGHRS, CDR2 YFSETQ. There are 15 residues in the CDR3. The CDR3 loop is CASSPDRGVGSGYTF. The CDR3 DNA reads TGCGCCAGCAGCCCGGATCGCGGGGTTGGGAGTGGCTACACCTTC. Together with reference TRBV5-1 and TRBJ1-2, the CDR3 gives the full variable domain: KAGVTQTPRYLIKTRGQQVTLSCSPISGHRSVSWYQQTPGQGLQFLFEYFSETQRNKGNFPGRFSGRQFSNSRSEMNVSTLELGDSALYLCASSPDRGVGSGYTFGSGTRLTVV.